The clone carrying this TCR beta chain was seen repeatedly, ten times or more. Its antigen is undetermined. The entry originates in a study of human T cells and chemical hapten exposure. Study-wide background: Patch tests applied 0.01% DPC to the upper back, read at 6 days.

Unique molecular identifiers were attached to individual cDNA molecules within the library. Via MiXCR, TCRdb re-called the RACE reads, giving one row per CDR3 protein. Among about 74,000 distinct CDR3 sequences listed, 14% were seen once. Study outcomes and limitations: No alteration of TCRs above 1 in 1000 frequency was seen with DPC sensitization.

The length of the CDR3 is 14 residues. V was shortened by 7 bases and J by 2 bases, with 12 bases between the two germline ends. Germline V gene lookup returns CDR1 SQVTM and CDR2 ANQGSEA. Time point reported: pre-sensitization, week 0. Regarding treatment: therapeutic diphenylcyclopropenone sensitization with weekly scalp DPC. Sequenced here: whole blood, sampled in connection with sensitization to the hapten diphenylcyclopropenone (DPC). The receptor was derived from a woman in her fifties or sixties with alopecia areata. Some clones in this sample may be carry-over from other donors' samples. The chain has TRBV29-1 and TRBJ2-6; D not certain. This chain's CDR3 is CSASQAPGANVLTF. CDR3 DNA sequence: TGCAGCGCCAGTCAGGCCCCTGGGGCCAACGTCCTGACTTTC.